Following are 32 T cell receptor beta chains from one sample sequenced in a study of blood T cell repertoires in COVID-19 (dated by TCRdb to 2018 to 2021). Receptor amplification or capture employed the immunoSEQ multiplex PCR assay. This is the immuneACCESS table as TCRdb keeps it, with only in-frame sequences that have V and J called. A part of the clones is gone; compared with another copy, unresolved V genes explain less than half, and the rest is unexplained. The sample table contains fewer than 150,000 clones; only one count was recorded for roughly 80% of them. The ten largest clones take up 1.5% to 1.9% of the sample. The sequenced sample was peripheral blood. The receptors shown here come from a man aged 50 to 59 with acute or convalescent COVID-19.

This rearrangement joins TRBV6-6 to TRBJ1-1; a possible D gene is TRBD1 (5 bases). Between the trimmed V and J ends, which lost 0 bases and 4 bases, there was a span of 6 bases. This CDR3 has 13 amino acids. Germline values: CDR1 MNHNY, CDR2 SVGAGI (reference sequence). The CDR3 DNA sequence: TGTGCCAGCAGTTACTCTCAGGGCACTGAAGCTTTCTTT. Its protein product is CASSYSQGTEAFF.

This clone occurred once. The gene calls are TRBV9 and TRBJ2-3; D call uncertain. Trimming shortened V by 0 bases and J by 0 bases, and 2 bases separated the two germline ends. Germline-derived CDR1 and CDR2 are SGDLS and YYNGEE. There are 13 residues in the CDR3. CDR3 sequence: CASSVASTDTQYF. The CDR3 DNA follows: TGTGCCAGCAGCGTAGCTAGCACAGATACGCAGTATTTT.

This chain links TRBV6-5 with TRBJ1-2; 9 bases line up with TRBD1. The CDR3 spans 13 residues. Unmatched junction bases numbered 11, after V lost 4 bases and J lost 14 bases. Germline V lookup: CDR1 MNHEY, CDR2 SVGAGI. CDR3 region: CASSSGQGLMVTF. CDR3 sequence (DNA): TGTGCCAGCAGTTCGGGACAGGGCTTGATGGTGACCTTC.

The gene calls are TRBV25-1 and TRBJ1-1; tentatively, D is TRBD1 (6 bases). The germline gives CDR1 MGHDK, CDR2 SYGVNS. CDR3 length: 14 amino acids. The V and J ends lost 5 bases and 11 bases respectively, with 21 bases between them. CDR3 nucleotides: TGTGCCAGCAGTCCGCAGGGGTCGCCCGTGAAGGCTTTCTTT. It specifies CASSPQGSPVKAFF.

The V and J genes are TRBV9 and TRBJ2-2; a possible D gene is TRBD1 (5 bases). CDR1 and CDR2 from the germline V gene are SGDLS and YYNGEE. This CDR3 is 14 amino acids long. Deletions cut 4 bases from V and 7 bases from J, with 14 bases between. This CDR3 is CASSQGLTNGELFF. In DNA form, the CDR3 reads TGTGCCAGCAGCCAGGGTCTGACAAACGGGGAGCTGTTTTTT.

This chain uses TRBV2 with TRBJ2-1; TRBD2 matches at 8 bases. With V trimmed by 3 bases and J by 5 bases, 6 bases remained unmatched. The CDR3 loop spans 15 amino acids. The germline CDR1 and CDR2 sequences are SNHLY and FYNNEI. Here the CDR3 DNA reads TGTGCCAGCAGTGAGGCGGGGGGCTCGCACAATGAGCAGTTCTTC. Amino acids: CASSEAGGSHNEQFF.

This chain connects TRBV4-2 to TRBJ2-1; 13 bases are a match to TRBD2. The CDR3 is 18 residues long. The trim removed 2 bases at V and 5 bases at J, leaving 9 bases unmatched. The germline V gene has CDR1 LGHNA and CDR2 YNFKEQ. CDR3 in amino acids: CASSQLGTSGDENNEQFF. The CDR3 region has the DNA TGTGCCAGCAGCCAACTCGGGACTAGCGGGGACGAAAACAATGAGCAGTTCTTC.

The chain has TRBV11-2 and TRBJ1-1; D is unresolved. CDR3 length: 12 residues. The germline CDR1 and CDR2 sequences are SGHAT and FQNNGV. Between the trimmed V and J ends, which lost 1 base and 5 bases, there was a span of 5 bases. The CDR3 loop is CASSLGPTEAFF. CDR3 nucleotides: TGTGCCAGCAGCTTAGGTCCAACTGAAGCTTTCTTT.

The V call is TRBV3-1 (or the pseudogene TRBV3-2), the J call TRBJ1-1; D possibly corresponds to TRBD1 (5 bases). This CDR3 has 13 amino acids. Germline V gene lookup returns CDR1 LGHDT and CDR2 YNNKEL (reference sequence). V was trimmed by 4 bases and J by 5 bases, leaving 11 bases between them. The CDR3 sequence: CASSPGHRTEAFF. The CDR3 bases are TGTGCCAGCAGCCCTGGACATCGGACTGAAGCTTTCTTT.

The gene calls are TRBV19 and TRBJ1-2, with D possibly being TRBD1 (5 bases). The CDR3 has 14 amino acids. V dropped 5 bases and J dropped 4 bases, with 14 bases sitting between them. Germline V CDR1 and CDR2: LNHDA, SQIVND (reference sequence). The CDR3: CASSPQAGVYGYTF. DNA for the CDR3: TGTGCCAGTAGTCCTCAGGCGGGGGTCTATGGCTACACCTTC.

The rearrangement uses TRBV7-2 and TRBJ2-5; 9 positions agree with TRBD2. The trim removed 2 bases at V and 5 bases at J, leaving 9 bases unmatched. CDR1 SGHTA and CDR2 FQGNSA come from the germline V gene. This CDR3 is 16 amino acids long. The CDR3 loop is CASSLNPAGGPETQYF. DNA for the CDR3: TGTGCCAGCAGCTTAAATCCAGCGGGGGGTCCCGAGACCCAGTACTTC. The whole variable domain, remainder taken from reference TRBV7-2 and TRBJ2-5, is GAGVSQSPSNKVTEKGKDVELRCDPISGHTALYWYRQSLGQGLEFLIYFQGNSAPDKSGLPSDRFSAERTGGSVSTLTIQRTQQEDSAVYLCASSLNPAGGPETQYFGPGTRLLVL.

The genes are TRBV19 and TRBJ2-4, with a weak D call TRBD2 (5 bases). The CDR3 contains 16 residues. Trimming stripped 3 bases from V and 9 bases from J, with 21 bases between. Looked up from germline, CDR1 is LNHDA and CDR2 is SQIVND (reference sequence). In nucleotides, the CDR3 is TGTGCCAGTAGTATCGTCTTTAGTCGCGGCCGGGGCATTCAGTACTTC. It is translated as CASSIVFSRGRGIQYF.

The chain uses TRBV28 and TRBJ2-7; D not resolved. The CDR3 spans 12 residues. Germline CDR1 is MDHEN and CDR2 is SYDVKM. The V and J ends lost 2 bases and 6 bases respectively, with 8 bases between them. The CDR3 loop reads CASSLRVSEQYF. DNA of the CDR3: TGTGCCAGCAGTTTAAGAGTCTCCGAGCAGTACTTC. Filled out from reference TRBV28 and TRBJ2-7, the complete variable domain reads DVKVTQSSRYLVKRTGEKVFLECVQDMDHENMFWYRQDPGLGLRLIYFSYDVKMKEKGDIPEGYSVSREKKERFSLILESASTNQTSMYLCASSLRVSEQYFGPGTRLTVT.

The chain has TRBV11-3 and TRBJ2-3, with 12 bases aligning to TRBD2. V lost 1 base to trimming and J lost 2 bases; unmatched junction nucleotides: 1. CDR1 is SGHNT, CDR2 YENEEA, per germline. The CDR3 is 16 residues long. CDR3 DNA sequence: TGTGCCAGCAGCTTAGGACTAGCGGGGGTCACAGATACGCAGTATTTT. Protein: CASSLGLAGVTDTQYF.

The chain is built from TRBV14 and TRBJ2-3; no clear D gene. The length of the CDR3 is 16 residues. Germline lookup yields CDR1 SGHDN and CDR2 FVKESK. Trimming left V 3 bases short and J 4 bases short, with 17 bases between. The CDR3, as DNA: TGTGCCAGCAGCCATTTAACGCAAGGCCGGGCAGATACGCAGTATTTT. Protein sequence: CASSHLTQGRADTQYF.

This clone was counted once. V usage is TRBV4-2 and J usage is TRBJ1-4; tentative D call: TRBD1 (5 bases). This CDR3 has 14 residues. V was trimmed by 0 bases and J by 7 bases, leaving 9 bases between them. The germline V gene encodes CDR1 LGHNA and CDR2 YNFKEQ. The CDR3 nucleotides read TGTGCCAGCAGCCAAGACAGGGTGGGTGAAAAACTGTTTTTT. Protein sequence: CASSQDRVGEKLFF.

The V gene is TRBV9, the J gene TRBJ2-3; D gene unclear. V was cut by 0 bases and J by 0 bases, with 8 bases left in between. The CDR3 extends over 15 amino acids. Germline V gene sequence: CDR1 SGDLS, CDR2 YYNGEE. The CDR3 sequence: CASSVGSTSTDTQYF. The DNA for the CDR3 is TGTGCCAGCAGCGTAGGATCCACAAGCACAGATACGCAGTATTTT. Full variable domain (outside the CDR3, taken from reference TRBV9 and TRBJ2-3): DSGVTQTPKHLITATGQRVTLRCSPRSGDLSVYWYQQSLDQGLQFLIQYYNGEERAKGNILERFSAQQFPDLHSELNLSSLELGDSALYFCASSVGSTSTDTQYFGPGTRLTVL.

The chain employs TRBV19 and TRBJ1-4; 7 nucleotides line up with TRBD1. The CDR3 totals 15 residues. Germline V gene data show CDR1 as LNHDA and CDR2 as SQIVND (reference sequence). V lost 6 bases and J lost 0; bases outside the gene matches: 4. As DNA, the CDR3 is TGTGCCAGTAGAGTACAGGGGTCAACTAATGAAAAACTGTTTTTT. This translates into CASRVQGSTNEKLFF.

The rearrangement links TRBV5-1 to TRBJ1-1; TRBD1 agrees at 10 bases. The CDR3 extends over 13 amino acids. Germline CDR1 reads SGHRS; CDR2 reads YFSETQ. V was pared by 0 bases and J by 10 bases, with 3 bases of the junction left unmatched. The DNA of the CDR3 is TGCGCCAGCAGCTTGGGACAGGGGGCTGGAGCTTTCTTT. This codes for CASSLGQGAGAFF.

As DNA, the CDR3 is TGTGCCAGCAGCTCCCCCGGACCTAACAGGCAAGAGACCCAGTACTTC. Its translation is CASSSPGPNRQETQYF. The chain recombines TRBV7-6 with TRBJ2-5; tentatively, D is TRBD1 (5 bases). The CDR3 contains 16 residues. Germline assignment: CDR1 SGHVS and CDR2 FNYEAQ. V lost 4 bases and J lost 2, with 17 bases in between.

The chain carries TRBV3-1 (or the pseudogene TRBV3-2) and TRBJ2-1, with a weak D call TRBD1 (6 bases). Germline CDR1 is LGHDT and CDR2 is YNNKEL (reference sequence). Trimming left V 4 bases short and J 6 bases short, with 16 bases between. The CDR3 is made up of 15 amino acids. As DNA, the CDR3 is TGTGCCAGCAGCCCACCCGGGACAAACATCAATGAGCAGTTCTTC. This translates into CASSPPGTNINEQFF.

The gene calls are TRBV24-1 and TRBJ1-5; D unclear. The CDR3 runs 13 residues. CDR1 KGHDR and CDR2 SFDVKD come from the germline V gene. Deletions cut 5 bases from V and 0 bases from J, with 4 bases between. The DNA for the CDR3 is TGTGCCACCAGTGGGCTTAGCAATCAGCCCCAGCATTTT. As protein: CATSGLSNQPQHF.

This CDR3 is CASKTVLNTGELFF. In DNA, the CDR3 is TGCGCCTCCAAGACAGTGTTGAACACCGGGGAGCTGTTTTTT. This sequence joins TRBV5-1 and TRBJ2-2, with a weak D call TRBD1 (5 bases). Trimming pared 10 bases from V and 1 base from J, leaving 14 bases between. The CDR3 is 14 residues long. Germline V CDR1 and CDR2: SGHRS, YFSETQ.

The genes are TRBV9 and TRBJ1-2; TRBD1 aligns across 7 bases. The germline V gene encodes CDR1 SGDLS and CDR2 YYNGEE. J was trimmed by 8 bases and V by 4 bases; bases with no gene match: 14. This CDR3 is 15 amino acids long. As DNA, the CDR3 is TGTGCCAGCAGCCCCGGGACAGAACGAATGGGGGGCTACACCTTC. Amino acids: CASSPGTERMGGYTF.

The DNA for the CDR3 is TGTGCTAGTGGTTTCCGGGACTACGAGCAGTACGTC. Protein: CASGFRDYEQYV. The chain joins TRBV12-5 to TRBJ2-7; tentatively, D is TRBD2 (5 bases). The ends were cut back, 3 bases at V and 3 bases at J, with 6 bases in the middle. This CDR3 is built from 12 residues. Germline V gene lookup returns CDR1 LGHNT and CDR2 FRNRAP.

This clone came up once. This rearrangement joins TRBV5-1 to TRBJ1-2, with 12 nucleotides matching TRBD1. The germline V gene encodes CDR1 SGHRS and CDR2 YFSETQ. There are 16 residues in the CDR3. V trimming: 0 bases; J trimming: 8 bases; junction bases outside the gene matches: 8. The CDR3 nucleotides are TGCGCCAGCAGCTTGGACGGTGGGACAGGGGGCAGAGGCTACACCTTC. Translation gives CASSLDGGTGGRGYTF. Full variable domain (remainder filled in from reference TRBV5-1 and TRBJ1-2): KAGVTQTPRYLIKTRGQQVTLSCSPISGHRSVSWYQQTPGQGLQFLFEYFSETQRNKGNFPGRFSGRQFSNSRSEMNVSTLELGDSALYLCASSLDGGTGGRGYTFGSGTRLTVV.

This chain links TRBV6-5 with TRBJ2-7; 7 bases agree with TRBD1. The CDR3 covers 14 residues. Germline-derived CDR1 and CDR2 are MNHEY and SVGAGI. V lost 5 bases and J lost 1; bases outside the gene matches: 5. CDR3 in DNA: TGTGCCAGCAGTACCGGGACAGCATCCTACGAGCAGTACTTC. This encodes CASSTGTASYEQYF.

This chain joins TRBV27 and TRBJ1-1; D gene unclear. The CDR3 spans 14 residues. Trimming took 4 bases from V and 1 from J, leaving 10 bases between them. Germline assignment: CDR1 MNHEY and CDR2 SMNVEV (reference sequence). This chain's CDR3 is CASSSYAGNTEAFF. The CDR3 DNA reads as TGTGCCAGCAGTTCCTACGCAGGGAACACTGAAGCTTTCTTT.

The chain carries TRBV11-2 and TRBJ2-5; TRBD1 matches at 10 bases. CDR3 size: 16 residues. Trimming at V came to 5 bases and at J to 1 base, leaving 7 bases not matched to a gene. Germline CDR1 SGHAT, CDR2 FQNNGV. The CDR3 bases are TGTGCCAGCAGCCAAGGACAGGGGGTCATCCAAGAGACCCAGTACTTC. Its translation: CASSQGQGVIQETQYF.

The V call is TRBV5-4, the J call TRBJ1-2; 7 bases line up with TRBD1. The CDR3 is 14 residues long. Germline V lookup: CDR1 SGHNT, CDR2 YYREEE (reference sequence). The J segment lost 4 bases and the V segment lost 8 bases, leaving 11 bases of the junction unmatched. CDR3 sequence: CARKKRQGVYGYTF. Written as DNA, the CDR3 is TGTGCCAGGAAAAAAAGACAGGGCGTCTATGGCTACACCTTC.

This clone appeared once. V is TRBV9 and J is TRBJ2-1; D uncertain. The CDR3 is 16 residues long. Deletions cut 4 bases from V and 8 bases from J, with 22 bases between. The germline CDR1 and CDR2 sequences are SGDLS and YYNGEE. CDR3 coding DNA: TGTGCCAGCAGCCCCTCCCTCATGGCCACCGCCCATGAGCAGTTCTTC. It specifies CASSPSLMATAHEQFF.

CDR3 amino acids: CASRRQEHYGYTF. The DNA of the CDR3 is TGCGCCAGCCGAAGACAGGAGCACTATGGCTACACCTTC. This chain uses TRBV5-1 with TRBJ1-2; D might be TRBD1 (6 bases). Trimming pared 7 bases from V and 3 bases from J, leaving 13 bases between. Germline V gene lookup returns CDR1 SGHRS and CDR2 YFSETQ. This CDR3 has 13 residues.